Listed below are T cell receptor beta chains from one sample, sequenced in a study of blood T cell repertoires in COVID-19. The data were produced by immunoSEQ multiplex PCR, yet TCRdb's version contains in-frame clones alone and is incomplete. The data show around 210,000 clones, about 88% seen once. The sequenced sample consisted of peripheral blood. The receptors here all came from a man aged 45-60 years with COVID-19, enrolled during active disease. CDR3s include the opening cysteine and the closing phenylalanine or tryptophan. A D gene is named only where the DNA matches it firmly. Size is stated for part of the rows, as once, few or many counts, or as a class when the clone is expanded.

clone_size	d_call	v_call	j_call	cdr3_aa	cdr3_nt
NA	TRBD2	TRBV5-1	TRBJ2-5	CASRDGEGTQYF	TGCGCCAGCAGGGACGGGGAGGGGACCCAGTACTTC
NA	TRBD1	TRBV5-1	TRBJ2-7	CASRTGTGDEQYF	TGCGCCAGCAGAACCGGGACAGGCGACGAGCAGTACTTC
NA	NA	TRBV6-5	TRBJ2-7	CASSPTETEQYF	TGTGCCAGCAGTCCAACAGAGACCGAGCAGTACTTC
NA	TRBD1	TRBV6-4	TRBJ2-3	CASSDQGEPTDTQYF	TGTGCCAGCAGTGACCAGGGGGAGCCGACAGATACGCAGTATTTT
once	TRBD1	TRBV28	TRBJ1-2	CASTADRVGYTF	TGTGCCAGCACTGCGGACAGGGTTGGCTACACCTTC
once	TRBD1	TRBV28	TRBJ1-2	CASSLGTGIYGYTF	TGTGCCAGCAGTCTAGGGACAGGGATCTATGGCTACACCTTC
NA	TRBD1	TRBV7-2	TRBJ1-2	CASSSPGRQGVGYTF	TGTGCCAGCAGCTCCCCTGGGCGACAGGGGGTTGGCTACACCTTC
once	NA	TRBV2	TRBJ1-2	CASGQSRYGYTF	TGTGCCAGCGGACAGAGTCGCTATGGCTACACCTTC
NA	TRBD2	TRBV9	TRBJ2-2	CASSVVGGGARSDTGELFF	TGTGCCAGCAGCGTAGTCGGCGGGGGGGCAAGGTCGGACACCGGGGAGCTGTTTTTT
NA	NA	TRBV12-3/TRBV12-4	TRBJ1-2	CASRGSEAYGYTF	TGTGCCAGCAGAGGATCTGAAGCGTATGGCTACACCTTC
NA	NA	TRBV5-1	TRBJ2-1	CASSLESGNRQFF	TGCGCCAGCAGCTTGGAGTCAGGGAATAGGCAGTTCTTC
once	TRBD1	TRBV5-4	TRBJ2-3	CASSLGQGARTDTQYF	TGTGCCAGCAGCTTGGGACAGGGGGCCCGCACAGATACGCAGTATTTT
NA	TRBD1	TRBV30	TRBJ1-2	CAWDTGGGYTF	TGTGCCTGGGATACAGGGGGGGGCTACACCTTC
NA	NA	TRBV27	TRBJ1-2	CASSSRTDHNYGYTF	TGTGCCAGCAGTTCTCGGACAGACCATAACTATGGCTACACCTTC
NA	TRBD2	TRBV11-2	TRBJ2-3	CASSYPASGGSTDTQYF	TGTGCCAGCAGCTATCCCGCTAGCGGGGGGAGCACAGATACGCAGTATTTT
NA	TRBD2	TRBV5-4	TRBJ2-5	CASSPGLAGGVETQYF	TGTGCCAGCAGCCCAGGACTAGCGGGAGGGGTCGAGACCCAGTACTTC
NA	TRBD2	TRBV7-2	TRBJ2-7	CASSISGGPYEQYF	TGTGCCAGCAGCATTAGCGGGGGGCCCTACGAGCAGTACTTC
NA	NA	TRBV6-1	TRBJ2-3	CASSEITGSTDTQYF	TGTGCCAGCAGTGAAATAACAGGGAGCACAGATACGCAGTATTTT
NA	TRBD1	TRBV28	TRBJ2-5	CASLKTGGQETQYF	TGTGCCAGCCTTAAGACAGGGGGACAAGAGACCCAGTACTTC
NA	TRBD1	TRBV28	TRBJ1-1	CASSFRGQSTEAFF	TGTGCCAGCAGTTTCAGGGGGCAGTCCACTGAAGCTTTCTTT
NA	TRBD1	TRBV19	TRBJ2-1	CATKQGAPYNEQFF	TGTGCCACAAAGCAGGGGGCGCCCTACAATGAGCAGTTCTTC
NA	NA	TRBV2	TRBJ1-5	CASSERGGRGNQPQHF	TGTGCCAGCAGTGAACGGGGGGGTCGGGGCAATCAGCCCCAGCATTTT
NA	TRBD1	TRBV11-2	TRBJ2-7	CASSSGRDRGHEQYF	TGTGCCAGCAGCTCGGGGCGGGACAGGGGCCACGAGCAGTACTTC
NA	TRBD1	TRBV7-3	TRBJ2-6	CASSFKPGQGFSGANVLTF	TGTGCCAGCAGCTTTAAACCGGGACAGGGGTTCTCTGGGGCCAACGTCCTGACTTTC
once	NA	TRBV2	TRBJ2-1	CASSEEGIRSYNEQFF	TGTGCCAGCAGTGAAGAGGGGATTAGGTCCTACAATGAGCAGTTCTTC